The 25 T cell receptor beta chains in this list originate from one sample, sequenced in a study of cytomegalovirus exposure and HLA in healthy donors. Researchers ran the PCR with 60 Vbeta and 13 Jbeta primers. Using immunoSEQ multiplex PCR, the repertoire was profiled, and TCRdb retains in-frame clones only, with some absent. Here the sample spans 85,000 to 100,000 clones, 60% to 85% being singletons. The sample consisted of PBMCs. Receptors originate from a man between 45 and 60 years old in good health and CMV-seropositive.

The genes are TRBV27 and TRBJ2-3; the D is unclear. The germline gives CDR1 MNHEY, CDR2 SMNVEV (reference sequence). Between the trimmed V and J ends, which lost 5 bases and 6 bases, there was a span of 9 bases. This CDR3 is built from 12 residues. The CDR3 protein is CASSLNLDTQYF. DNA of the CDR3: TGTGCCAGCAGTCTTAATTTGGATACGCAGTATTTT.

The rearrangement uses TRBV6-5 and TRBJ1-4, with no clear D. V was cut by 6 bases and J by 4 bases, with 9 bases left in between. Germline CDR1 is MNHEY and CDR2 is SVGAGI. The CDR3 is 13 residues long. CDR3 DNA: TGTGCCAGCAGGCCGGGATTTAATGAAAAACTGTTTTTT. It is translated as CASRPGFNEKLFF.

The rearrangement links TRBV5-1 to TRBJ2-3, with 9 bases fitting TRBD2. The length of the CDR3 is 15 residues. Germline loops: CDR1 SGHRS, CDR2 YFSETQ. The junction had 3 bases not matched to a gene; V was cut back by 2 bases and J by 2 bases. CDR3 protein: CASSFGGGDTDTQYF. The CDR3 DNA is TGCGCCAGCAGCTTTGGCGGGGGGGACACAGATACGCAGTATTTT.

The chain employs TRBV18 and TRBJ1-1; D possibly corresponds to TRBD1 (5 bases). CDR3 length: 14 amino acids. The V end lost 1 base, the J end lost 6 bases, and 12 bases lay between the germline ends. Germline CDR1 KGHSH, CDR2 LQKENI. This CDR3 reads CASSPQGRVSEAFF. In DNA form, the CDR3 reads TGTGCCAGCTCACCACAGGGCAGGGTTTCTGAAGCTTTCTTT.

V is TRBV7-2 and J is TRBJ1-3; 8 bases align to TRBD1. This CDR3 spans 15 amino acids. The V gene's germline CDR1 is SGHTA and CDR2 FQGNSA. V lost 4 bases to trimming and J lost 3 bases; unmatched junction nucleotides: 5. The CDR3 nucleotides are TGTGCCAGCAGCTCCCAGGGGGCAATTGGAAACACCATATATTTT. This encodes CASSSQGAIGNTIYF.

This sequence joins TRBV27 and TRBJ1-5, with 9 bases matching TRBD1. The germline V gene has CDR1 MNHEY and CDR2 SMNVEV (reference sequence). Trimming took 4 bases from V and 10 from J; bases not matched to a gene: 11. The CDR3 consists of 15 residues. The CDR3 spells CASSSWDRAQSPQHF. CDR3 DNA: TGTGCCAGCAGTTCCTGGGACAGGGCCCAATCACCCCAGCATTTT.

The chain employs TRBV7-2 and TRBJ1-1; D gene unclear. V was cut by 2 bases and J by 3 bases, with 7 bases left in between. The germline gives CDR1 SGHTA, CDR2 FQGNSA. CDR3 length: 13 amino acids. CDR3 sequence reads: CASSLMRDTEAFF. DNA of the CDR3: TGTGCCAGCAGCTTAATGCGCGACACTGAAGCTTTCTTT.

The V and J genes are TRBV2 and TRBJ2-7; D is perhaps TRBD2 (6 bases). The germline V gene has CDR1 SNHLY and CDR2 FYNNEI. V lost 6 bases and J lost 5, with 11 bases in between. The CDR3 length is 12 residues. CDR3 bases: TGTGCCAGCAGATGGGGGGTTGACGAGCAGTACTTC. Amino acids: CASRWGVDEQYF. Looking up the rest from reference TRBV2 and TRBJ2-7 gives the full variable domain: EPEVTQTPSHQVTQMGQEVILRCVPISNHLYFYWYRQILGQKVEFLVSFYNNEISEKSEIFDDQFSVERPDGSNFTLKIRSTKLEDSAMYFCASRWGVDEQYFGPGTRLTVT.

The V call is TRBV6-6, the J call TRBJ1-5; 8 nucleotides agree with TRBD1. From germline, CDR1 is MNHNY and CDR2 SVGAGI (reference sequence). The V and J ends lost 6 bases and 2 bases, in that order; junction bases with no gene match: 9. CDR3 length equals 16 residues. The CDR3 DNA reads as TGTGCCAGCAGCGACTCCGGGACAGGCGGCAATCAGCCCCAGCATTTT. The encoded protein is CASSDSGTGGNQPQHF.

This chain uses TRBV7-2 with TRBJ2-7; TRBD2 matches 7 bases. Germline V gene lookup returns CDR1 SGHTA and CDR2 FQGNSA. The CDR3 has 17 amino acids. Trimming removed 1 base from V and 1 base from J; junction bases left unmatched: 10. CDR3 region: CASSLGALSGDSYEQYF. CDR3 sequence (DNA): TGTGCCAGCAGCTTAGGAGCCCTCAGCGGGGATTCCTACGAGCAGTACTTC.

This chain uses TRBV5-1 with TRBJ2-7, with D maybe TRBD1 (6 bases). This CDR3 spans 14 amino acids. The germline CDR1 and CDR2 sequences are SGHRS and YFSETQ. V was trimmed by 3 bases and J by 4 bases, leaving 14 bases between them. The CDR3 loop is CASSSRDILYEQYF. The CDR3 nucleotides read TGCGCCAGCAGCTCCCGGGACATTCTTTACGAGCAGTACTTC.

The genes are TRBV14 and TRBJ2-5, with D unresolved. The J call may not be correct, given that the DNA end is closer to TRBJ2-7. The length of the CDR3 is 13 residues. In germline, CDR1 is SGHDN, CDR2 FVKESK. CDR3 in amino acids: CASSQEIAYEQYF. In DNA form, the CDR3 reads TGTGCCAGCAGCCAAGAAATCGCCTACGAGCAGTACTTC.

This clone appeared once. The V and J genes are TRBV27 and TRBJ1-2; weak D call: TRBD1 (6 bases). The ends were cut back, 2 bases at V and 0 bases at J, with 7 bases in the middle. Looked up from germline, CDR1 is MNHEY and CDR2 is SMNVEV (reference sequence). The CDR3 extends over 14 amino acids. The CDR3 DNA is TGTGCCAGCAGTTTAGGGACAACTAACTATGGCTACACCTTC. Translating gives CASSLGTTNYGYTF.

J is TRBJ2-1 and V is TRBV6-5, with 7 bases aligning to TRBD1. This CDR3 has 13 residues. The junction had 4 bases not matched to a gene; V was cut back by 6 bases and J by 5 bases. Germline CDR1 is MNHEY and CDR2 is SVGAGI. CDR3 protein: CASRSGTDNEQFF. The DNA of the CDR3 is TGTGCCAGCAGGTCCGGGACAGACAATGAGCAGTTCTTC.

The chain employs TRBV6-6 and TRBJ2-5; 8 bases agree with TRBD1. CDR1 MNHNY and CDR2 SVGAGI come from the germline V gene (reference sequence). The length of the CDR3 is 13 residues. J lost 11 bases, V lost 7 bases, and 12 bases had no gene match. The CDR3 coding sequence is TGTGCCAGCACTTGGGACAGGCCCCAGGGGCAGTACTTC. It translates to CASTWDRPQGQYF.

This chain connects TRBV6-5 to TRBJ1-4; 9 bases match TRBD1. Per the germline V gene, CDR1 is MNHEY and CDR2 is SVGAGI. The CDR3 is made up of 15 amino acids. V trimming: 6 bases; J trimming: 7 bases; junction bases outside the gene matches: 9. As DNA, the CDR3 is TGTGCCAGCAGCCGCTCCGGGACAGGGTCTGAAAAACTGTTTTTT. Translated: CASSRSGTGSEKLFF.

V gene TRBV10-3 combines with J gene TRBJ2-5; TRBD1 might be the D (6 bases). V dropped 3 bases and J dropped 5 bases, with 10 bases sitting between them. There are 13 residues in the CDR3. In germline, CDR1 is ENHRY, CDR2 SYGVKD. CDR3 region: CAISDFQGETQYF. Written as DNA, the CDR3 is TGTGCCATCAGTGACTTTCAGGGGGAGACCCAGTACTTC.

The chain recombines TRBV2 with TRBJ1-5; 10 nucleotides line up with TRBD1. V trimming: 5 bases; J trimming: 5 bases; junction bases outside the gene matches: 3. The CDR3 is made up of 14 amino acids. The germline V gene has CDR1 SNHLY and CDR2 FYNNEI. CDR3 coding DNA: TGTGCCAGCAGTACGGGACAGGGGTATCAGCCCCAGCATTTT. Its translation is CASSTGQGYQPQHF. Combining the CDR3 with reference TRBV2 and TRBJ1-5 gives the whole variable domain EPEVTQTPSHQVTQMGQEVILRCVPISNHLYFYWYRQILGQKVEFLVSFYNNEISEKSEIFDDQFSVERPDGSNFTLKIRSTKLEDSAMYFCASSTGQGYQPQHFGDGTRLSIL.

V and J are TRBV19 and TRBJ1-1, with 8 nucleotides matching TRBD1. Per the germline V gene, CDR1 is LNHDA and CDR2 is SQIVND (reference sequence). This CDR3 has 15 residues. The V gene end was trimmed by 5 bases and the J gene end by 6 bases; junction bases not matched to a gene: 11. The CDR3 spells CASSFRTGFPPEAFF. For the CDR3, the DNA is TGTGCCAGTAGTTTCCGGACAGGGTTTCCCCCTGAAGCTTTCTTT. The whole variable domain, filled in from reference TRBV19 and TRBJ1-1, reads DGGITQSPKYLFRKEGQNVTLSCEQNLNHDAMYWYRQDPGQGLRLIYYSQIVNDFQKGDIAEGYSVSREKKESFPLTVTSAQKNPTAFYLCASSFRTGFPPEAFFGQGTRLTVV.

The chain couples TRBV27 to TRBJ1-3; D perhaps matches TRBD1 (6 bases). This CDR3 comprises 16 residues. The germline V gene encodes CDR1 MNHEY and CDR2 SMNVEV (reference sequence). Trimming cost V 5 bases and J 7 bases, with 21 bases left between them. The CDR3 spells CASSPRPRDIGNTIYF. The CDR3 coding sequence is TGTGCCAGCAGTCCCCGTCCCCGGGACATCGGCAACACCATATATTTT.

V usage is TRBV5-6 and J usage is TRBJ2-3; tentatively, D is TRBD2 (5 bases). This CDR3 contains 14 residues. CDR1 and CDR2 (germline): SGHDT, YYEEEE. V shed 4 bases and J shed 4 bases, with 13 bases lying between them. CDR3 region: CASSTTLEPDTQYF. DNA of the CDR3: TGTGCCAGCAGCACTACACTAGAGCCAGATACGCAGTATTTT.

This clone has only a few counts. The rearrangement uses TRBV28 and TRBJ2-1; 8 nucleotides match TRBD2. The J segment lost 13 bases and the V segment lost 6 bases, leaving 14 bases of the junction unmatched. The CDR3 spans 14 residues. Germline values: CDR1 MDHEN, CDR2 SYDVKM. CDR3 sequence: CASRPGLGLGEQFF. CDR3 DNA: TGTGCCAGCAGGCCGGGACTAGGTCTGGGGGAACAGTTCTTC.

This chain joins TRBV19 and TRBJ2-3; 8 bases are shared with TRBD2. The CDR3 runs to 15 residues. Per germline, CDR1 LNHDA and CDR2 SQIVND (reference sequence). The ends lost 7 bases at V and 0 bases at J; junction bases unmatched: 6. The CDR3 loop is CASTHTSGSTDTQYF. CDR3 DNA sequence: TGTGCCAGTACCCATACTAGCGGAAGCACAGATACGCAGTATTTT.

In this sample, this clone turned up once. The chain combines TRBV19 with TRBJ1-3, with 7 bases lining up with TRBD1. From germline, CDR1 is LNHDA and CDR2 SQIVND (reference sequence). The CDR3 contains 15 residues. V shed 5 bases and J 0 bases; nucleotides not matched to a gene: 4. CDR3 nucleotides: TGTGCCAGTAGTTGGGGACAGAGCTCTGGAAACACCATATATTTT. Amino acid sequence: CASSWGQSSGNTIYF.

A word on this clone: A junction end diverges from the germline sequence, so it may reflect a read error. This chain uses TRBV28 with TRBJ1-6; 7 bases align to TRBD1. CDR1 and CDR2 (germline): MDHEN, SYDVKM. The CDR3 loop spans 14 amino acids. The CDR3 is CASRRDSTNSPLNF. The CDR3 DNA reads as TGTGCCAGCAGGAGGGACAGTACTAATTCACCCCTCAACTTT.